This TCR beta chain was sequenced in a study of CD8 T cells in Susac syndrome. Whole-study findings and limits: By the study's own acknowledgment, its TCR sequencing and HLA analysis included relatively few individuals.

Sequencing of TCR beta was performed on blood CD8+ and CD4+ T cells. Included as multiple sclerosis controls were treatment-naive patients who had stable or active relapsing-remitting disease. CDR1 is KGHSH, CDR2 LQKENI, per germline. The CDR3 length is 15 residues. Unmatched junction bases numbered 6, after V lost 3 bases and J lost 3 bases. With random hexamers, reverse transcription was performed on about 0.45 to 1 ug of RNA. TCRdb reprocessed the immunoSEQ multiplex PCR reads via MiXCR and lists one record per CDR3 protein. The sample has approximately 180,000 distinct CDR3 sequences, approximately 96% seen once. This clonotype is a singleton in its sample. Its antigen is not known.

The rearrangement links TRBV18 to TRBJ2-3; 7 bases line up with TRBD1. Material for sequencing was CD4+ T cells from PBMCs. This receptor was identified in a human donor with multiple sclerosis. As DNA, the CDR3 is TGTGCCAGCTCACCTGAGGACAGGAGGACAGATACGCAGTATTTT. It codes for CASSPEDRRTDTQYF.